The 11 T cell receptor beta chains listed next were all sequenced from one sample in a study of blood T cells in healthy people across ages. The authors ran a second PCR of roughly 6 to 12 cycles using a sample-barcoded 5' primer and a J-beta primer mix. In TCRdb, the 5' RACE reads were re-called with MiXCR into one record per CDR3 protein. Found here are about 830,000 distinct CDR3 sequences, about 62% of them singletons; the top ten hold roughly 25%. Sequencing was performed on blood. These receptors were taken from a man aged 25-40 years in good health.

The V and J genes are TRBV20-1 and TRBJ2-3; 8 positions match TRBD2. With V trimmed by 3 bases and J by 1 base, 6 bases remained unmatched. The CDR3 is 15 amino acids. Per germline, CDR1 DFQATT and CDR2 SNEGSKA (reference sequence). As DNA, the CDR3 is TGCAGTGCTAGGGAGGCAGCGGGGGGCACAGATACGCAGTATTTT. It yields the protein CSAREAAGGTDTQYF.

This chain connects TRBV30 to TRBJ1-2; the match to TRBD1 covers 9 bases. The junction had 4 bases not matched to a gene; V was cut back by 2 bases and J by 6 bases. CDR1 and CDR2 (germline): GTSNPN, SVGIG (reference sequence). The CDR3 spans 13 residues. The CDR3 is CAWSWTGENGYTF. CDR3 in DNA: TGTGCCTGGAGTTGGACAGGGGAAAATGGCTACACCTTC.

V gene TRBV28 combines with J gene TRBJ2-7, with 8 bases lining up with TRBD1. Per the germline V gene, CDR1 is MDHEN and CDR2 is SYDVKM. The CDR3 has 16 residues. The V segment lost 4 bases and the J segment 0 bases; nucleotides outside the gene matches: 8. The CDR3 loop is CASSSPGQAGSYEQYF. CDR3 DNA: TGTGCCAGCAGTTCCCCGGGACAGGCGGGCTCCTACGAGCAGTACTTC.

The genes are TRBV5-1 and TRBJ2-2; possibly TRBD2 for D (6 bases). The CDR3 runs to 12 residues. Germline V gene data show CDR1 as SGHRS and CDR2 as YFSETQ. V was pared by 2 bases and J by 9 bases, with 8 bases between. Here the CDR3 DNA reads TGCGCCAGCAGCTTCGGGGGAAGGGAGCTGTTTTTT. This encodes CASSFGGRELFF.

The chain combines TRBV27 with TRBJ1-6, with D unresolved. Germline V CDR1 and CDR2: MNHEY, SMNVEV (reference sequence). The CDR3 loop spans 15 amino acids. Between the trimmed V and J ends, which lost 8 bases and 8 bases, there was a span of 19 bases. In DNA form, the CDR3 reads TGTGCCAGCTCAGGATTCGAAGGGTCGGATTCACCCCTCCACTTT. Translating it yields CASSGFEGSDSPLHF.

The CDR3 protein is CSAQGLAGWGNEQYF. The CDR3 coding sequence is TGCAGTGCACAGGGACTAGCGGGGTGGGGCAATGAGCAGTACTTC. The chain links TRBV20-1 to TRBJ2-5, with 13 positions matching TRBD2. The CDR3 sequence is 15 residues long. With 6 bases clipped from V and 11 bases from J, the junction kept 15 bases outside the gene matches. Germline lookup yields CDR1 DFQATT and CDR2 SNEGSKA (reference sequence).

This chain uses TRBV7-3 with TRBJ1-6; TRBD1 might be the D (5 bases). The CDR3 sequence is 15 residues long. The germline gives CDR1 SGHTA, CDR2 FQGTGA. V lost 3 bases, J lost 6 bases, and 12 bases lay in between. The CDR3 DNA follows: TGTGCCAGCAGCTTCTCCGGGACCGGTAATTCACCCCTCCACTTT. This sequence encodes CASSFSGTGNSPLHF.

V is TRBV20-1 and J is TRBJ1-5; 7 nucleotides agree with TRBD1. V lost 6 bases and J lost 4; bases outside the gene matches: 12. CDR3 size: 15 residues. Germline loops: CDR1 DFQATT, CDR2 SNEGSKA (reference sequence). DNA for the CDR3: TGCAGTGCGTTCAGGGGGGGGAGGGGTAATCAGCCCCAGCATTTT. Its protein is CSAFRGGRGNQPQHF.

This chain joins TRBV20-1 and TRBJ2-7; 8 bases match TRBD1. The DNA end is a closer match to TRBJ2-5, so the J assignment may be wrong. This CDR3 is 16 amino acids long. The germline gives CDR1 DFQATT, CDR2 SNEGSKA (reference sequence). The CDR3 loop is CSARGPGGVSGETQYF. DNA for the CDR3: TGCAGTGCTAGAGGTCCAGGGGGCGTATCTGGGGAGACCCAGTACTTC.

The J gene is TRBJ2-7, the V gene TRBV5-1, with D maybe TRBD2 (6 bases). The CDR3 covers 14 residues. Trimming cost V 1 base and J 4 bases, with 12 bases left between them. In germline, CDR1 is SGHRS, CDR2 YFSETQ. In DNA, the CDR3 is TGCGCCAGCAGCTTGAGGATGGAGGGTTACGAGCAGTACTTC. It translates to CASSLRMEGYEQYF. The full variable domain, in which reference TRBV5-1 and TRBJ2-7 provide the parts outside the CDR3, is KAGVTQTPRYLIKTRGQQVTLSCSPISGHRSVSWYQQTPGQGLQFLFEYFSETQRNKGNFPGRFSGRQFSNSRSEMNVSTLELGDSALYLCASSLRMEGYEQYFGPGTRLTVT.

The chain carries TRBV21-1 and TRBJ2-1; the table names TRBD2, a call not compared with the DNA. TRBV21-1 is marked as a pseudogene. The CDR3 has 17 amino acids. CDR3 amino acids: CASSTSRTSGILNEQFF. The CDR3 DNA follows: TGTGCCAGCAGCACGAGTCGGACTAGCGGCATCCTCAATGAGCAGTTCTTC.